This T cell receptor beta chain came from a study of blood T cell repertoires in COVID-19. On the study more broadly: Whether acute or convalescent, the COVID-19 samples came from the United States, Italy and Spain. PBMCs, B-cell-depleted T cells, or T cells provided the cDNA or gDNA that made up the material.

The table came from immunoSEQ multiplex PCR; TCRdb's copy has only in-frame clones and leaves some out. The sample lists roughly 73,000 clones, roughly 82% seen once, with 1.8% in the top ten. Germline V gene sequence: CDR1 MGHRA, CDR2 YSYEKL. The CDR3 extends over 15 amino acids. V lost 1 base and J lost 0; bases outside the gene matches: 0. The sequencing input was peripheral blood. The receptor's source is an older woman with acute or convalescent COVID-19. The chain recombines TRBV4-1 with TRBJ2-1; TRBD1 matches 7 bases. CDR3 loop: CASSQAGGSYNEQFF. CDR3 DNA sequence: TGCGCCAGCAGCCAAGCAGGGGGCTCCTACAATGAGCAGTTCTTC.